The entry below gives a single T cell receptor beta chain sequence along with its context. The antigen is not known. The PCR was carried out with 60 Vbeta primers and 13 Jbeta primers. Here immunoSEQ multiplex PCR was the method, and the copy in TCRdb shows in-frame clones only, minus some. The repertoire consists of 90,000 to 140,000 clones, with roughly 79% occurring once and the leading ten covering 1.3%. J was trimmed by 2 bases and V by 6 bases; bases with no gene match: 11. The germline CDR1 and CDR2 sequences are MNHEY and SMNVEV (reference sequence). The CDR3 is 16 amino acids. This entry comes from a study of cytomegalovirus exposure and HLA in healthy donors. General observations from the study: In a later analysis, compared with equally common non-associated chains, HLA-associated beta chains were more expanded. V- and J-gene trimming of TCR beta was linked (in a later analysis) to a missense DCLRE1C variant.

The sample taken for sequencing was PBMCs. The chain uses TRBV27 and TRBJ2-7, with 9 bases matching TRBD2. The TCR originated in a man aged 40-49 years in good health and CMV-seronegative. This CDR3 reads CASSSGGGGRAYEQYF. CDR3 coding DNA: TGTGCCAGCAGCTCCGGCGGAGGCGGGAGGGCCTACGAGCAGTACTTC.